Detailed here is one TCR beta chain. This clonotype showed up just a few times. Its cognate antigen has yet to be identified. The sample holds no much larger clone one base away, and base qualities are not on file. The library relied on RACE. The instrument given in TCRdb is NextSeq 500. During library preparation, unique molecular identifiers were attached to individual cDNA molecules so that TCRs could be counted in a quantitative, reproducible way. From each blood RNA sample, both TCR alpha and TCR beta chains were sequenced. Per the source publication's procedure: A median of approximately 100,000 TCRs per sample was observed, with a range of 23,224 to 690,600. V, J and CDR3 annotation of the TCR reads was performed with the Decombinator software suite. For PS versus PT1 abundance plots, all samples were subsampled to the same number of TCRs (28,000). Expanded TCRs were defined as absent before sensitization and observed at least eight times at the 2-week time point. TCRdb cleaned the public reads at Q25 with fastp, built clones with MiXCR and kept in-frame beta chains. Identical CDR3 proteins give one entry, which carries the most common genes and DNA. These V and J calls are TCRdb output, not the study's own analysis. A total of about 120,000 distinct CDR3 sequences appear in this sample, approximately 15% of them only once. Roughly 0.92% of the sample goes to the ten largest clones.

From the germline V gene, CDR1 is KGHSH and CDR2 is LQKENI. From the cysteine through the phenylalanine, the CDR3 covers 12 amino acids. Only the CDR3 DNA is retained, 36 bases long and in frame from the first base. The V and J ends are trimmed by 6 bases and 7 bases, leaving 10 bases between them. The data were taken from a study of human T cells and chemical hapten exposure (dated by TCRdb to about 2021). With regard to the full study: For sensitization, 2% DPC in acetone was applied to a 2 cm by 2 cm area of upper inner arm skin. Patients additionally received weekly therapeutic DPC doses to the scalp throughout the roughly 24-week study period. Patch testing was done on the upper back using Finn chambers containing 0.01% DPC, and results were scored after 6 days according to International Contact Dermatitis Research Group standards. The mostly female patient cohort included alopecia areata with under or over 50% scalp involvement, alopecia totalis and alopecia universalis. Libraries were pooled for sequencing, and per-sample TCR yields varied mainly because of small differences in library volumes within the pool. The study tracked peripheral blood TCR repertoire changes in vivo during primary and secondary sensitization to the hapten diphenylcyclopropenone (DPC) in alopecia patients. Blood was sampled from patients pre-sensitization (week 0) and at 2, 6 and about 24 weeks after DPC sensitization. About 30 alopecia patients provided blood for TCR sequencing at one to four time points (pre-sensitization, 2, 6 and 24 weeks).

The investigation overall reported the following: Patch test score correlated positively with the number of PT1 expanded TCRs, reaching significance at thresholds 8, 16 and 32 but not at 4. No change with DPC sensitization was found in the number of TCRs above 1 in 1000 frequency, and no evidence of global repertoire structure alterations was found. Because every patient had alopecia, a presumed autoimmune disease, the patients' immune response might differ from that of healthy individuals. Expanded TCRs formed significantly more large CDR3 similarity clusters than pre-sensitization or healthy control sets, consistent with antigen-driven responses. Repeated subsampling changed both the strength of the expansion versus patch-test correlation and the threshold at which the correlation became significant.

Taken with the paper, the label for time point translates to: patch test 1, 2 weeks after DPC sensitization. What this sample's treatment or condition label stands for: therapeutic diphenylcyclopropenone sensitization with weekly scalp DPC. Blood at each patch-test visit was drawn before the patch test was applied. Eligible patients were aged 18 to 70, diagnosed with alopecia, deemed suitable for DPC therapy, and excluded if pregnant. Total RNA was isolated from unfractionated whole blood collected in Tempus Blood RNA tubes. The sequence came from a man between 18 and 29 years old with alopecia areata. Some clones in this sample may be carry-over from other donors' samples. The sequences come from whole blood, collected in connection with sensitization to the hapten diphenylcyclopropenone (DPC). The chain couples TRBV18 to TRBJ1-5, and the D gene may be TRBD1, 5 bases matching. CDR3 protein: CASSPGIQPQHF. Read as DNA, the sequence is TGTGCCAGCTCCCCAGGGATCCAGCCCCAGCATTTT.